These 10 T cell receptor beta chains came from one sample sequenced in a study of radiotherapy plus CTLA-4 blockade in lung cancer (dated by TCRdb to about 2018). Libraries were prepared through the immunoSEQ multiplex PCR assay. TCRdb re-hosts the immuneACCESS table, in-frame sequences only. Its copies lack some clones; in the studies checked, an unresolved V gene accounts for under half of them, and the cause for the rest is not known. The sample table shows some 73,000 clones, and about 84% are seen once. About 0.79% of the sample rests with the top ten. The specimen comprised peripheral blood, sampled from a patient treated with radiotherapy plus ipilimumab. The receptors derive from a human donor with non-small cell lung cancer who had stable disease on radiotherapy plus ipilimumab.

This chain uses TRBV2 with TRBJ2-1, with 10 nucleotides matching TRBD1. The CDR3 loop spans 14 amino acids. CDR1 and CDR2 from the germline V gene are SNHLY and FYNNEI. Trimming removed 5 bases from V and 9 bases from J; junction bases left unmatched: 7. This CDR3 reads CASSSGTGEGEQFF. The CDR3, as DNA: TGTGCCAGCAGTTCCGGGACAGGGGAAGGTGAGCAGTTCTTC.

The chain has TRBV6-6 and TRBJ1-2; tentatively, D is TRBD1 (6 bases). The length of the CDR3 is 15 residues. The V end lost 6 bases, the J end lost 4 bases, and 18 bases lay between the germline ends. In germline, CDR1 is MNHNY, CDR2 SVGAGI (reference sequence). The CDR3 spells CASRDLGGRGYGYTF. CDR3 sequence (DNA): TGTGCCAGCAGGGATTTGGGCGGCAGGGGCTATGGCTACACCTTC.

This clone turned up a few times. This sequence joins TRBV6-1 and TRBJ1-2; TRBD1 matches at 7 bases. The CDR3 is made up of 13 amino acids. CDR1 and CDR2 from the germline V gene are MNHNS and SASEGT. The V segment lost 11 bases and the J segment 0 bases; nucleotides outside the gene matches: 6. The CDR3 DNA sequence: TGTGCCTCCCCGGGACAGTCTAACTATGGCTACACCTTC. Its translation: CASPGQSNYGYTF.

The V call is TRBV5-4, the J call TRBJ1-3, with a weak D call TRBD1 (6 bases). V lost 0 bases and J lost 4, with 8 bases in between. The germline gives CDR1 SGHNT, CDR2 YYREEE (reference sequence). The CDR3 length is 14 residues. The CDR3 bases are TGTGCCAGCAGCTTGGACAGGGTCGGAAACACCATATATTTT. Amino acid sequence: CASSLDRVGNTIYF.

The sample holds one count of this clone. This rearrangement joins TRBV9 to TRBJ2-3; TRBD2 aligns across 9 bases. CDR3 length: 15 amino acids. Germline values: CDR1 SGDLS, CDR2 YYNGEE. Trimming cost V 0 bases and J 5 bases; bases outside gene matches: 4. The CDR3: CASSVALAGVDTQYF. CDR3 coding DNA: TGTGCCAGCAGCGTAGCATTAGCGGGGGTAGATACGCAGTATTTT. Full variable domain (missing parts from reference TRBV9 and TRBJ2-3): DSGVTQTPKHLITATGQRVTLRCSPRSGDLSVYWYQQSLDQGLQFLIQYYNGEERAKGNILERFSAQQFPDLHSELNLSSLELGDSALYFCASSVALAGVDTQYFGPGTRLTVL.

The chain employs TRBV19 and TRBJ1-2; D is possibly TRBD1 (5 bases). Trimming took 2 bases from V and 4 from J, leaving 11 bases between them. The germline gives CDR1 LNHDA, CDR2 SQIVND (reference sequence). CDR3 length: 14 residues. The CDR3 loop is CASSIQGTSYGYTF. CDR3 DNA sequence: TGTGCCAGTAGTATACAGGGTACGTCCTATGGCTACACCTTC.

The chain is built from TRBV6-5 and TRBJ2-3; TRBD1 might be the D (5 bases). Trimming removed 4 bases from V and 7 bases from J, with 21 bases in between. CDR1 and CDR2 (germline): MNHEY, SVGAGI. The CDR3 runs to 16 residues. CDR3 sequence reads: CASSSISRVGLYTQYF. The CDR3 DNA reads TGTGCCAGCAGTTCGATTAGCAGGGTGGGCCTTTATACGCAGTATTTT.

This chain uses TRBV9 with TRBJ2-5; TRBD2 matches 9 bases. The V gene's germline CDR1 is SGDLS and CDR2 YYNGEE. The CDR3 is 16 amino acids. J lost 4 bases, V lost 0 bases, and 7 bases had no gene match. The CDR3 here is CASSVVTSGIGETQYF. The CDR3 region has the DNA TGTGCCAGCAGCGTAGTGACTAGCGGAATCGGAGAGACCCAGTACTTC.

The sample holds one count of this clone. V usage is TRBV11-2 and J usage is TRBJ2-1; 11 nucleotides align to TRBD2. Per the germline V gene, CDR1 is SGHAT and CDR2 is FQNNGV. This CDR3 is built from 18 residues. Trimming removed 1 base from V and 0 bases from J; junction bases left unmatched: 5. The CDR3 loop reads CASSLVGGLADSYNEQFF. The CDR3 DNA sequence: TGTGCCAGCAGCTTAGTAGGGGGACTAGCGGACTCCTACAATGAGCAGTTCTTC. The full variable domain, completed using reference TRBV11-2 and TRBJ2-1, is EAGVAQSPRYKIIEKRQSVAFWCNPISGHATLYWYQQILGQGPKLLIQFQNNGVVDDSQLPKDRFSAERLKGVDSTLKIQPAKLEDSAVYLCASSLVGGLADSYNEQFFGPGTRLTVL.

This chain joins TRBV29-1 and TRBJ1-5; a weak D match, TRBD1 (6 bases). Germline-derived CDR1 and CDR2 are SQVTM and ANQGSEA. The CDR3 has 12 amino acids. V was clipped by 8 bases and J by 6 bases, with 14 bases between them. The CDR3 bases are TGCAGCCAAGAAACAGGGTCTCAGCCCCAGCATTTT. Its translation: CSQETGSQPQHF.